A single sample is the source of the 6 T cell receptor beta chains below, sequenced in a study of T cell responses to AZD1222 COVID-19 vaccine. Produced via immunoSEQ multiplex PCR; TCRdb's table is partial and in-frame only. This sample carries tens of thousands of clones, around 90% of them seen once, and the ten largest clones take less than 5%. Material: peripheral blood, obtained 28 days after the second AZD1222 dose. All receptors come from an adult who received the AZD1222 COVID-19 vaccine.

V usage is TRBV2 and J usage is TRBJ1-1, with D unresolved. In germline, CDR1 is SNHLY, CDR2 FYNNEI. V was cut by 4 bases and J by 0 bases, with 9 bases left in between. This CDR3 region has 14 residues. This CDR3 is CASSVLTMNTEAFF. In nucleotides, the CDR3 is TGTGCCAGCAGTGTTTTAACTATGAACACTGAAGCTTTCTTT.

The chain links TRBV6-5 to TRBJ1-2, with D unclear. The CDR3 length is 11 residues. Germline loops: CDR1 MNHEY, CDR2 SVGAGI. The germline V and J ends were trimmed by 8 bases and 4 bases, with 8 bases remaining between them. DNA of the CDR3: TGTGCCAGCGGTTCGGTCTATGGCTACACCTTC. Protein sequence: CASGSVYGYTF.

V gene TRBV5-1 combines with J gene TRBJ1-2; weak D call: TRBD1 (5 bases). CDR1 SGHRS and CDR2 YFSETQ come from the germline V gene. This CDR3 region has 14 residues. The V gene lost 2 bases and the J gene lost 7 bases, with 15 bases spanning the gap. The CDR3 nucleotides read TGCGCCAGCAGCTTCGAGGGGATAACGGGTGGCTACACCTTC. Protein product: CASSFEGITGGYTF.

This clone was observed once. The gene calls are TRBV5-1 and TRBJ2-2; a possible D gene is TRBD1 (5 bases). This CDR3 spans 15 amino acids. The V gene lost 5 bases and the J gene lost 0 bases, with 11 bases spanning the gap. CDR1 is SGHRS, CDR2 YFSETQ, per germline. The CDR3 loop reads CASSSSTANTGELFF. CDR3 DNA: TGCGCCAGCAGTTCATCGACAGCGAACACCGGGGAGCTGTTTTTT.

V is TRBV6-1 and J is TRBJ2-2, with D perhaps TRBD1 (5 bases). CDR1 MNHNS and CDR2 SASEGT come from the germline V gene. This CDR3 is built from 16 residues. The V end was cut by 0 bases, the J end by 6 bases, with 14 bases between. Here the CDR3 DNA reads TGTGCCAGCAGTGAAGCGCTTTGGCAGGGCCCCGGGGAGCTGTTTTTT. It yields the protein CASSEALWQGPGELFF.

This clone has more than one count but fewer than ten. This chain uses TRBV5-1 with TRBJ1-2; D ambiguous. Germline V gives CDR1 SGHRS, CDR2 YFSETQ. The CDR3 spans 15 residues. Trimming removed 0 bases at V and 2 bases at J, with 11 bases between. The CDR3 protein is CASSLDSGGNYGYTF. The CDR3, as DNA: TGCGCCAGCAGCTTGGACTCGGGTGGAAACTATGGCTACACCTTC.